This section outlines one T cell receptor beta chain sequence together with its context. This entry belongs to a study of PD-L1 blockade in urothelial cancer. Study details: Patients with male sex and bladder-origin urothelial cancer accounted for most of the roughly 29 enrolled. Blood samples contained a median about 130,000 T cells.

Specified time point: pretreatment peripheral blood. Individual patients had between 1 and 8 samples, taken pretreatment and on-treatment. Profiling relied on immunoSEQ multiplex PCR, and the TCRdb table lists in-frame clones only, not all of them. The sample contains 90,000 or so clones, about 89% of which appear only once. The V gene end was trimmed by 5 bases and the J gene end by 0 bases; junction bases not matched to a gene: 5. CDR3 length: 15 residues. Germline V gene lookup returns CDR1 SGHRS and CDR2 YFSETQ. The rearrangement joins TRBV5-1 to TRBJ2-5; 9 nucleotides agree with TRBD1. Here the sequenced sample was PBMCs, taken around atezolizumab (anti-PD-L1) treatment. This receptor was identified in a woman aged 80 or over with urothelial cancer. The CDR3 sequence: CASSMGTGNQETQYF. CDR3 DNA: TGCGCCAGCAGTATGGGGACAGGGAACCAAGAGACCCAGTACTTC.